This T cell receptor (beta chain) was sequenced for a study of blood T cell repertoires in COVID-19. Study-wide background: COVID-19 samples, acute and convalescent, were from the United States, Italy and Spain. T cells, B-cell-depleted T cells, or PBMCs supplied cDNA or gDNA.

Trimming removed 6 bases from V and 2 bases from J, with 14 bases in between. The CDR3 length is 15 residues. In germline, CDR1 is MDHEN, CDR2 SYDVKM. The repertoire was sequenced with immunoSEQ multiplex PCR; TCRdb's copy has only in-frame clones and lacks some. This table has approximately 190,000 clones, around four fifths appearing once. The chain combines TRBV28 with TRBJ1-5; D is unclear. Sequences were obtained from peripheral blood. The origin of this receptor is a human donor with acute or convalescent COVID-19. The donor label of this sample is uncertain. DNA of the CDR3: TGTGCCAGCAGCCTTGAGGCCAACCGCAATCAGCCCCAGCATTTT. It is translated as CASSLEANRNQPQHF.